Listed below are T cell receptor beta chains from one sample, sequenced in a study of T-cell reconstitution after alpha-beta-depleted transplantation in children. TCRdb itself ran the PCR reads through MiXCR, one entry per CDR3 protein. Of 70,000 to 95,000 distinct CDR3 sequences in the sample, more than 9% were seen once. Sample: PBMCs from the stem cell graft donor, taken from the stem cell graft. Receptor source: a human donor who donated a stem cell graft to a child with inherited bone marrow failure. Each CDR3 is given with its conserved first and last residue. D genes are given only for firm matches. Rows may omit the clone size; those that give it use once, few, many or a size class.

abundance: -
j_gene: TRBJ1-2
d_gene: TRBD1
v_gene: TRBV11-2
CDR3aa: CASSSGQGTYGYTF
CDR3nt: TGTGCCAGCAGCTCCGGACAGGGCACCTATGGCTACACCTTC

abundance: many
j_gene: TRBJ1-1
d_gene: -
v_gene: TRBV20-1
CDR3aa: CSARADSEAFF
CDR3nt: TGCAGTGCTAGAGCTGACAGTGAAGCTTTCTTT

abundance: few
j_gene: TRBJ2-2
d_gene: TRBD1
v_gene: TRBV11-2
CDR3aa: CASSFTGGPGELFF
CDR3nt: TGTGCCAGCAGCTTTACAGGGGGCCCCGGGGAGCTGTTTTTT

abundance: many
j_gene: TRBJ2-2
d_gene: -
v_gene: TRBV7-2
CDR3aa: CASSPRDINTGELFF
CDR3nt: TGTGCCAGCAGCCCCCGGGACATCAACACCGGGGAGCTGTTTTTT

abundance: many
j_gene: TRBJ2-7
d_gene: -
v_gene: TRBV7-9
CDR3aa: CASSSLTYEQYF
CDR3nt: TGTGCCAGCAGCTCCCTAACCTACGAGCAGTACTTC

abundance: many
j_gene: TRBJ2-7
d_gene: -
v_gene: TRBV14
CDR3aa: CASSQSPGYEQYF
CDR3nt: TGTGCCAGCAGCCAAAGTCCCGGCTACGAGCAGTACTTC

abundance: many
j_gene: TRBJ1-4
d_gene: TRBD1
v_gene: TRBV4-3
CDR3aa: CASSRRPGQGLATNEKLFF
CDR3nt: TGCGCCAGCAGCCGTCGACCGGGACAGGGGCTTGCAACTAATGAAAAACTGTTTTTT

abundance: many
j_gene: TRBJ1-4
d_gene: -
v_gene: TRBV5-1
CDR3aa: CASSPDPTLTEKLFF
CDR3nt: TGCGCCAGCAGCCCGGACCCCACCTTGACTGAAAAACTGTTTTTT

abundance: few
j_gene: TRBJ1-6
d_gene: TRBD1
v_gene: TRBV4-3
CDR3aa: CASSQDFQGAWNSPLHF
CDR3nt: TGCGCCAGCAGCCAAGATTTCCAGGGGGCATGGAATTCACCCCTCCACTTT

abundance: many
j_gene: TRBJ2-2
d_gene: -
v_gene: TRBV12-3/TRBV12-4
CDR3aa: CASSQGTGELFF
CDR3nt: TGTGCCAGCAGTCAGGGAACCGGGGAGCTGTTTTTT

abundance: many
j_gene: TRBJ1-6
d_gene: -
v_gene: TRBV6-1
CDR3aa: CASSEARGFLNSPLHF
CDR3nt: TGTGCCAGCAGTGAAGCGAGGGGTTTTCTGAATTCACCCCTCCACTTT

abundance: many
j_gene: TRBJ1-5
d_gene: -
v_gene: TRBV7-2
CDR3aa: CASSLGAFTNQPQHF
CDR3nt: TGTGCCAGCAGCTTAGGGGCCTTTACCAATCAGCCCCAGCATTTT

abundance: many
j_gene: TRBJ2-1
d_gene: -
v_gene: TRBV7-2
CDR3aa: CASSTPANEQFF
CDR3nt: TGTGCCAGCAGCACCCCGGCTAATGAGCAGTTCTTC

abundance: many
j_gene: TRBJ1-2
d_gene: TRBD1
v_gene: TRBV5-1
CDR3aa: CASSPVGQVYGYTF
CDR3nt: TGCGCCAGCAGCCCCGTCGGACAGGTCTATGGCTACACCTTC

abundance: many
j_gene: TRBJ2-1
d_gene: TRBD2
v_gene: TRBV3-1
CDR3aa: CASSQNLGLAGFF
CDR3nt: TGTGCCAGCAGCCAGAACTTAGGACTAGCTGGGTTCTTC

abundance: many
j_gene: TRBJ2-4
d_gene: -
v_gene: TRBV7-2
CDR3aa: CASSPIVGGLLVIQYF
CDR3nt: TGTGCCAGCAGCCCCATCGTGGGGGGCCTATTGGTCATTCAGTACTTC

abundance: medium-sized
j_gene: TRBJ1-1
d_gene: -
v_gene: TRBV15
CDR3aa: CATSYRGRGTEAFF
CDR3nt: TGTGCCACCAGCTACCGGGGCAGGGGCACTGAAGCTTTCTTT

abundance: many
j_gene: TRBJ1-1
d_gene: -
v_gene: TRBV5-1
CDR3aa: CASSLSGTGPRSDTEAFF
CDR3nt: TGCGCCAGCAGCTTGTCGGGGACCGGGCCGAGGTCTGACACTGAAGCTTTCTTT

abundance: many
j_gene: TRBJ1-2
d_gene: -
v_gene: TRBV7-2
CDR3aa: CASSLDAGYYGYTF
CDR3nt: TGTGCCAGCAGCTTAGACGCGGGCTACTATGGCTACACCTTC

abundance: many
j_gene: TRBJ1-1
d_gene: -
v_gene: TRBV7-2
CDR3aa: CASSNSNTEAFF
CDR3nt: TGTGCCAGCAGCAATTCGAACACTGAAGCTTTCTTT

abundance: many
j_gene: TRBJ1-4
d_gene: TRBD1
v_gene: TRBV12-5
CDR3aa: CASGATGGAHEKLFF
CDR3nt: TGTGCTAGTGGGGCTACAGGGGGCGCCCATGAAAAACTGTTTTTT

abundance: few
j_gene: TRBJ2-7
d_gene: TRBD2
v_gene: TRBV20-1
CDR3aa: CCARSTSGDSYEQYF
CDR3nt: TGCTGTGCTAGATCAACTAGCGGGGACTCCTACGAGCAGTACTTC

abundance: -
j_gene: TRBJ2-2
d_gene: -
v_gene: TRBV9
CDR3aa: CASSDTEEERNTGELFF
CDR3nt: TGTGCCAGCAGCGACACGGAGGAAGAAAGAAACACCGGGGAGCTGTTTTTT

abundance: many
j_gene: TRBJ2-1
d_gene: TRBD2
v_gene: TRBV20-1
CDR3aa: CSASSGNNEQFF
CDR3nt: TGCAGTGCTAGTAGCGGGAACAATGAGCAGTTCTTC

abundance: many
j_gene: TRBJ2-3
d_gene: -
v_gene: TRBV5-1
CDR3aa: CASSSYRGLADTQYF
CDR3nt: TGCGCCAGCAGCTCGTACAGGGGACTCGCAGATACGCAGTATTTT

abundance: many
j_gene: TRBJ2-1
d_gene: -
v_gene: TRBV20-1
CDR3aa: CSARDLGLDHNEQFF
CDR3nt: TGCAGTGCTAGAGATCTTGGGCTTGACCACAATGAGCAGTTCTTC

abundance: many
j_gene: TRBJ2-1
d_gene: -
v_gene: TRBV5-1
CDR3aa: CASKEGGRRNEQFF
CDR3nt: TGCGCCAGCAAGGAAGGGGGGAGGCGCAATGAGCAGTTCTTC

abundance: many
j_gene: TRBJ1-1
d_gene: -
v_gene: TRBV5-1
CDR3aa: CASSRGPVMNTEAFF
CDR3nt: TGCGCCAGCAGCCGGGGGCCCGTCATGAACACTGAAGCTTTCTTT